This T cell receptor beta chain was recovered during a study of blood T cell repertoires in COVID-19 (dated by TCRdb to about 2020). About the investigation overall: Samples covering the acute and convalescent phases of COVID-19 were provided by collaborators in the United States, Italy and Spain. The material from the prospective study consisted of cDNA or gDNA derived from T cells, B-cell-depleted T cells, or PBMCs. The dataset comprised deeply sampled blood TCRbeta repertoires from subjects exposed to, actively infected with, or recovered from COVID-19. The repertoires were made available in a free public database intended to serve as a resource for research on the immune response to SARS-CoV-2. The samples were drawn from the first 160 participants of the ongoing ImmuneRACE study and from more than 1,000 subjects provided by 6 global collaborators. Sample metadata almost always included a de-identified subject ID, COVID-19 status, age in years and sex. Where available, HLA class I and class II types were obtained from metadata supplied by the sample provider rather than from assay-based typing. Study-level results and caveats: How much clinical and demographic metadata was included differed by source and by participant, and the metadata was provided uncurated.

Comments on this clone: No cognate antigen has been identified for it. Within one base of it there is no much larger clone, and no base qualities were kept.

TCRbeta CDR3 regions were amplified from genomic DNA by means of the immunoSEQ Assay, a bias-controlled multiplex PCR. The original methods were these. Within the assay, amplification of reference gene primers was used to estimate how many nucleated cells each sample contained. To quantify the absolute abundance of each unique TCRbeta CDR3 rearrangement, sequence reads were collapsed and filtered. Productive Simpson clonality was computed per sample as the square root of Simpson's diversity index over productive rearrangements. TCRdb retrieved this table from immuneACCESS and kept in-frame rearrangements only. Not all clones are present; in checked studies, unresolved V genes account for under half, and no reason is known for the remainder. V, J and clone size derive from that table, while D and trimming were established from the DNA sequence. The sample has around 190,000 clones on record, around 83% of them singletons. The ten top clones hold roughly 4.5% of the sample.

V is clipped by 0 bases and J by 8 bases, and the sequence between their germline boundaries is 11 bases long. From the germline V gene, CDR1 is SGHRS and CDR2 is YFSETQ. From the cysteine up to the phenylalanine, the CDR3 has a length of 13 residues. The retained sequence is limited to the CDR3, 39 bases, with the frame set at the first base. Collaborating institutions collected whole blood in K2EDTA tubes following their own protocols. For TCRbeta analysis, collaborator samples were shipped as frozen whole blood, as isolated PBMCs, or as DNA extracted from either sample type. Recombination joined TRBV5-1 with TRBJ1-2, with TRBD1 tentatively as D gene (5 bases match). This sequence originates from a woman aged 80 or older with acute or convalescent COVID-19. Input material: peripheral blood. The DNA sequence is TGCGCCAGCAGCTTGGGACCGGGGGACGGCTACACCTTC. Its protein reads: CASSLGPGDGYTF.